Each of the 27 T cell receptor beta chains below was sequenced from the same sample in a study of T cell responses to AZD1222 COVID-19 vaccine. TCRdb's table, derived via immunoSEQ multiplex PCR, lists solely in-frame clones and lacks some. The table has 75,000 to 95,000 clones, around 84% seen once. Material: peripheral blood, obtained on day 0 of AZD1222 vaccination. These TCRs come from an adult in good health.

In its sample, this clone was seen once. The J gene is TRBJ1-3, the V gene TRBV11-2, with D uncertain. CDR3 length: 14 residues. Between the trimmed V and J ends, which lost 4 bases and 0 bases, there was a span of 7 bases. Germline CDR1 and CDR2: SGHAT and FQNNGV. The DNA for the CDR3 is TGTGCCAGCAGCTCTAGACGCTCTGGAAACACCATATATTTT. This gives the protein CASSSRRSGNTIYF.

This clone was seen only a few times. The genes are TRBV7-3 and TRBJ1-1; D is perhaps TRBD1 (6 bases). This CDR3 has 14 residues. The V end was cut by 1 base, the J end by 3 bases, with 9 bases between. The germline V gene encodes CDR1 SGHTA and CDR2 FQGTGA. CDR3 amino acids: CASSLMGADTEAFF. The CDR3 DNA reads as TGTGCCAGCAGCTTAATGGGGGCGGACACTGAAGCTTTCTTT.

The chain combines TRBV6-2 or TRBV6-3 with TRBJ1-4, with TRBD1 as a possible D gene (5 bases). The CDR3 is made up of 12 amino acids. Germline loops: CDR1 MNHEY, CDR2 SVGEGT. Trimming removed 6 bases at V and 10 bases at J, with 12 bases between. The CDR3 DNA reads as TGTGCCAGCAGCCTGACCACAGGAAAACTGTTTTTT. Its translation is CASSLTTGKLFF.

This chain links TRBV4-3 with TRBJ2-7; 7 bases match TRBD2. From germline, CDR1 is LGHNA and CDR2 YSLEER. CDR3 size: 15 residues. Trimming cost V 4 bases and J 4 bases; bases outside gene matches: 10. The CDR3 loop is CASSLVLGGGYEQYF. CDR3 sequence (DNA): TGCGCCAGCAGCCTGGTTTTGGGGGGAGGGTACGAGCAGTACTTC.

The chain combines TRBV5-1 with TRBJ2-5; D is unresolved. CDR1 is SGHRS and CDR2 is YFSETQ in the germline V gene. The ends were cut back, 4 bases at V and 1 base at J, with 8 bases in the middle. The CDR3 contains 13 residues. DNA of the CDR3: TGCGCCAGCAGCCCCAGAGTCCAAGAGACCCAGTACTTC. As protein: CASSPRVQETQYF.

The chain uses TRBV6-6 and TRBJ1-5, with D tentatively TRBD1 (5 bases). Germline assignment: CDR1 MNHNY and CDR2 SVGAGI (reference sequence). V lost 7 bases and J lost 7, with 14 bases in between. This CDR3 contains 13 residues. CDR3 sequence: CASTPGRGQPQHF. In DNA form, the CDR3 reads TGTGCCAGCACCCCGGGGAGGGGCCAGCCCCAGCATTTT.

The CDR3 protein is CASSQDGTEPGYGYTF. The CDR3, as DNA: TGCGCCAGCAGCCAAGATGGGACGGAGCCCGGTTATGGCTACACCTTC. The rearrangement links TRBV4-1 to TRBJ1-2; perhaps TRBD1 as D (5 bases). The CDR3 covers 16 residues. The germline V gene has CDR1 MGHRA and CDR2 YSYEKL. V was cut by 0 bases and J by 5 bases, with 16 bases left in between.

V gene TRBV7-2 combines with J gene TRBJ1-5, with 7 bases lining up with TRBD1. CDR1 SGHTA and CDR2 FQGNSA come from the germline V gene. CDR3 length: 15 residues. V shed 6 bases and J 7 bases; nucleotides not matched to a gene: 12. DNA of the CDR3: TGTGCCAGCAGAGTCGGAGGGGGCTTATTGCAGCCCCAGCATTTT. It encodes CASRVGGGLLQPQHF.

The genes are TRBV28 and TRBJ2-3; no reliable D call. The CDR3 loop spans 17 amino acids. The germline V and J ends were trimmed by 6 bases and 2 bases, with 21 bases remaining between them. Per germline, CDR1 MDHEN and CDR2 SYDVKM. CDR3 sequence reads: CASRIRRAPAYTDTQYF. CDR3 sequence (DNA): TGTGCCAGCAGAATTCGCCGAGCCCCGGCTTACACAGATACGCAGTATTTT.

This chain connects TRBV2 to TRBJ1-2; a possible D gene is TRBD1 (5 bases). This CDR3 is built from 15 residues. In germline, CDR1 is SNHLY, CDR2 FYNNEI. Trimming removed 7 bases at V and 1 base at J, with 16 bases between. Written as DNA, the CDR3 is TGTGCCAGCACCGTGACAGACGCATATAACTATGGCTACACCTTC. Translated: CASTVTDAYNYGYTF.

J is TRBJ1-3 and V is TRBV19; 8 bases agree with TRBD1. Germline trimming cut 3 bases from V and 0 bases from J; bases unmatched to any gene: 1. The CDR3 loop spans 15 amino acids. Germline V lookup: CDR1 LNHDA, CDR2 SQIVND (reference sequence). The CDR3 DNA reads TGTGCCAGTAGTATTGGGACAGGCTCTGGAAACACCATATATTTT. Translating it yields CASSIGTGSGNTIYF.

A single count supports this clone. This rearrangement joins TRBV6-2 or TRBV6-3 to TRBJ2-7; D possibly corresponds to TRBD1 (6 bases). The CDR3 is 13 amino acids. Trimming pared 1 base from V and 2 bases from J, leaving 6 bases between. In germline, CDR1 is MNHEY, CDR2 SVGEGT. Here the CDR3 reads CASSYYRAYEQYF. Here the CDR3 DNA reads TGTGCCAGCAGTTACTACAGGGCCTACGAGCAGTACTTC.

The chain links TRBV19 to TRBJ2-3; D remains ambiguous. The V end was cut by 3 bases, the J end by 1 base, with 11 bases between. The CDR3 consists of 15 residues. Per the germline V gene, CDR1 is LNHDA and CDR2 is SQIVND (reference sequence). The CDR3 is CASSMAPRGTDTQYF. CDR3 nucleotides: TGTGCCAGTAGTATGGCACCCCGCGGCACAGATACGCAGTATTTT.

This sequence joins TRBV6-5 and TRBJ1-3; D is unresolved. The CDR3 is made up of 12 amino acids. V was shortened by 7 bases and J by 4 bases, with 8 bases between the two germline ends. In germline, CDR1 is MNHEY, CDR2 SVGAGI. CDR3 sequence reads: CASTSAGNTIYF. The CDR3 DNA reads TGTGCCAGCACCTCAGCCGGAAACACCATATATTTT.

This chain connects TRBV6-5 to TRBJ2-7; 7 bases map to TRBD1. V trimming: 4 bases; J trimming: 0 bases; junction bases outside the gene matches: 9. This CDR3 has 16 residues. CDR1 is MNHEY and CDR2 is SVGAGI in the germline V gene. DNA of the CDR3: TGTGCCAGCAGTTCGCGGACAGGATCCAGCTCCTACGAGCAGTACTTC. It encodes CASSSRTGSSSYEQYF.

This clone was recorded once. This chain joins TRBV24-1 and TRBJ2-4; the match to TRBD1 covers 8 bases. CDR3 size: 14 residues. Germline V gives CDR1 KGHDR, CDR2 SFDVKD. V lost 4 bases, J lost 8 bases, and 6 bases stayed unmatched. The CDR3 coding sequence is TGTGCCACCAGTGAAGTGGGACAGGACGACATTCAGTACTTC. Translated, it gives CATSEVGQDDIQYF.

This rearrangement joins TRBV5-4 to TRBJ2-5, with 11 nucleotides matching TRBD2. V lost 3 bases to trimming and J lost 1 base; unmatched junction nucleotides: 2. In germline, CDR1 is SGHNT, CDR2 YYREEE (reference sequence). This CDR3 has 15 amino acids. DNA of the CDR3: TGTGCCAGCAGCTCGGGGACTAGCGGCCAAGAGACCCAGTACTTC. Translation: CASSSGTSGQETQYF.

The chain uses TRBV5-1 and TRBJ2-2; 8 bases line up with TRBD1. The CDR3 extends over 15 amino acids. The germline CDR1 and CDR2 sequences are SGHRS and YFSETQ. V shed 6 bases, J shed 4 bases, and the junction held 8 bases outside the gene matches. CDR3 loop: CASTSGGAGTGELFF. The DNA for the CDR3 is TGCGCCAGCACCTCAGGGGGCGCGGGCACCGGGGAGCTGTTTTTT. Full variable domain (outside the CDR3, taken from reference TRBV5-1 and TRBJ2-2): KAGVTQTPRYLIKTRGQQVTLSCSPISGHRSVSWYQQTPGQGLQFLFEYFSETQRNKGNFPGRFSGRQFSNSRSEMNVSTLELGDSALYLCASTSGGAGTGELFFGEGSRLTVL.

This sequence joins TRBV7-3 and TRBJ1-1; D uncertain. V lost 0 bases, J lost 3 bases, and 8 bases lay in between. CDR3 length equals 14 residues. Germline V gene lookup returns CDR1 SGHTA and CDR2 FQGTGA. CDR3 loop: CASSLTYGDTEAFF. As DNA, the CDR3 is TGTGCCAGCAGCTTAACATATGGGGACACTGAAGCTTTCTTT. Drawing the rest from reference TRBV7-3 and TRBJ1-1, the complete variable domain is GAGVSQTPSNKVTEKGKYVELRCDPISGHTALYWYRQSLGQGPEFLIYFQGTGAADDSGLPNDRFFAVRPEGSVSTLKIQRTERGDSAVYLCASSLTYGDTEAFFGQGTRLTVV.

The chain employs TRBV27 and TRBJ1-1; weak D call: TRBD1 (5 bases). V lost 4 bases and J lost 4, with 10 bases in between. From germline, CDR1 is MNHEY and CDR2 SMNVEV (reference sequence). The CDR3 loop spans 13 amino acids. CDR3 nucleotide sequence: TGTGCCAGCAGTTCCAGGGTGAGCACTGAAGCTTTCTTT. Its protein is CASSSRVSTEAFF.

This clone was found a few times. J is TRBJ2-2 and V is TRBV7-9; 12 bases agree with TRBD1. CDR1 and CDR2 from the germline V gene are SEHNR and FQNEAQ (reference sequence). The CDR3 length is 16 residues. With 5 bases clipped from V and 7 bases from J, the junction kept 8 bases outside the gene matches. The CDR3 nucleotides are TGTGCCAGCAGCGACCTCGGGACAGGGGGCAACGGGGAGCTGTTTTTT. It specifies CASSDLGTGGNGELFF.

The rearrangement joins TRBV4-3 to TRBJ2-1; D is unresolved. This CDR3 has 16 residues. The germline V gene encodes CDR1 LGHNA and CDR2 YSLEER. V shed 0 bases and J shed 2 bases, with 11 bases lying between them. This CDR3 reads CASSQDKGLAYNEQFF. Here the CDR3 DNA reads TGCGCCAGCAGCCAAGATAAAGGTCTAGCCTACAATGAGCAGTTCTTC.

V usage is TRBV6-2 or TRBV6-3 and J usage is TRBJ2-3, with TRBD2 identical over 9 bases. The CDR3 totals 18 residues. Looked up from germline, CDR1 is MNHEY and CDR2 is SVGEGT. V was pared by 5 bases and J by 2 bases, with 14 bases of the junction left unmatched. CDR3 sequence (DNA): TGTGCCAGCAGTCCGCAACCCCCCTTAGCGGGGGACACAGATACGCAGTATTTT. It codes for CASSPQPPLAGDTDTQYF.

The chain carries TRBV10-3 and TRBJ1-2; no definite D call. The CDR3 loop spans 13 amino acids. The V end lost 0 bases, the J end lost 8 bases, and 10 bases lay between the germline ends. Germline CDR1 is ENHRY and CDR2 is SYGVKD. The CDR3 DNA reads as TGTGCCATCAGTGAGTCGAAGTCGCAGGGCTACACCTTC. Translated: CAISESKSQGYTF.

The chain employs TRBV5-4 and TRBJ2-7, with D perhaps given as TRBD1 or TRBD2 (5 bases each). Per the germline V gene, CDR1 is SGHNT and CDR2 is YYREEE (reference sequence). The V and J ends lost 6 bases and 3 bases respectively, with 16 bases between them. The CDR3 is made up of 14 amino acids. The CDR3, as DNA: TGTGCCAGCACCCCGGGGCAGGGCAACTACGAGCAGTACTTC. Amino acid sequence: CASTPGQGNYEQYF.

J is TRBJ1-5 and V is TRBV30, with 7 bases identical to TRBD1. V trimming: 0 bases; J trimming: 3 bases; junction bases outside the gene matches: 11. CDR1 GTSNPN and CDR2 SVGIG come from the germline V gene (reference sequence). CDR3 length equals 17 residues. In DNA form, the CDR3 reads TGTGCCTGGAGTGTACTAGGAGGGGGCGCCCCCAATCAGCCCCAGCATTTT. As protein: CAWSVLGGGAPNQPQHF.

The rearrangement uses TRBV5-1 and TRBJ2-1; D remains unclear. There are 13 residues in the CDR3. Trimming stripped 0 bases from V and 6 bases from J, with 7 bases between. Germline V CDR1 and CDR2: SGHRS, YFSETQ. In DNA form, the CDR3 reads TGCGCCAGCAGCTTGGAACGAGGCAATGAGCAGTTCTTC. Amino acid sequence: CASSLERGNEQFF.